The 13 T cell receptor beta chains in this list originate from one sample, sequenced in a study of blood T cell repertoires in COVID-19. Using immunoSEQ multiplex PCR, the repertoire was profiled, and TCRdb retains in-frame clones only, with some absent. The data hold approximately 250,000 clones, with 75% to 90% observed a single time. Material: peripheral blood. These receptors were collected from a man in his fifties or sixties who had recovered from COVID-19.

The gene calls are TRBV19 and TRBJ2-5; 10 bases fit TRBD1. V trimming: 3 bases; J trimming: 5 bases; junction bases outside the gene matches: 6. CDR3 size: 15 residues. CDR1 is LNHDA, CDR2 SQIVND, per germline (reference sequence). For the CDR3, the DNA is TGTGCCAGTAGTATGACAGGGGGCAGGGGGGAGACCCAGTACTTC. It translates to CASSMTGGRGETQYF.

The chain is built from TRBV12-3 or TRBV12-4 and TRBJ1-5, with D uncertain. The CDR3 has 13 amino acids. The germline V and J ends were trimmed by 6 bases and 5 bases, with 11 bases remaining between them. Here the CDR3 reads CASSLRRDQPQHF. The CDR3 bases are TGTGCCAGCAGCCTAAGGAGGGATCAGCCCCAGCATTTT.

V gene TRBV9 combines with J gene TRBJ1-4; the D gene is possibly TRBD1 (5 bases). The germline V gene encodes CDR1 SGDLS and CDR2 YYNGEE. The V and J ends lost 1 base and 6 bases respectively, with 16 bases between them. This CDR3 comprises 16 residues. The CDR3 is CASSVTPAGDHEKLFF. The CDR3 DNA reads TGTGCCAGCAGCGTAACCCCCGCGGGGGATCATGAAAAACTGTTTTTT.

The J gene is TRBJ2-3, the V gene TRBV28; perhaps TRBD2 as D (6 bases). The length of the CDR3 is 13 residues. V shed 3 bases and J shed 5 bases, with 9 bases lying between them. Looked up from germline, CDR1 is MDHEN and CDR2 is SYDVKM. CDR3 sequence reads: CASSLGGQDTQYF. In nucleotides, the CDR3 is TGTGCCAGCAGTTTGGGGGGTCAAGATACGCAGTATTTT.

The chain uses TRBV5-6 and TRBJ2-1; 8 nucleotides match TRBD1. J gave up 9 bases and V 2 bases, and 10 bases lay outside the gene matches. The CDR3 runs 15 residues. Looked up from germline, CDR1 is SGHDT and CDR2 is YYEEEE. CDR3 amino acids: CASSFTGGKMTEQFF. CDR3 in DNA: TGTGCCAGCAGCTTCACAGGGGGAAAGATGACTGAGCAGTTCTTC.

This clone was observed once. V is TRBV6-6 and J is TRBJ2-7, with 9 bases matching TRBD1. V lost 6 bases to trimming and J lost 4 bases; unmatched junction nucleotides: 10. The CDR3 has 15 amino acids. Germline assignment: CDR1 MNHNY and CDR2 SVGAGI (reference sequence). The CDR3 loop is CASRTQSGQGYEQYF. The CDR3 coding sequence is TGTGCCAGCAGGACCCAGTCGGGACAGGGTTACGAGCAGTACTTC.

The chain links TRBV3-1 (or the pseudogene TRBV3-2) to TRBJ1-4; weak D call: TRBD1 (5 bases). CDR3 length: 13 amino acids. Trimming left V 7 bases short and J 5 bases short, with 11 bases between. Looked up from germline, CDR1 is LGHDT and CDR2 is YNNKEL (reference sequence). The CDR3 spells CASIGDSNEKLFF. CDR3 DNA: TGTGCCAGCATCGGGGACTCAAATGAAAAACTGTTTTTT.

CDR3 sequence: CASSLGLGGGETQYF. CDR3 DNA sequence: TGTGCCAGCAGCTTAGGGCTAGGAGGAGGAGAGACCCAGTACTTC. The chain joins TRBV11-2 to TRBJ2-5; perhaps TRBD2 as D (5 bases). CDR3 length: 15 residues. Trimming removed 1 base at V and 4 bases at J, with 13 bases between. Germline CDR1 reads SGHAT; CDR2 reads FQNNGV. The complete variable domain, with remaining parts taken from reference TRBV11-2 and TRBJ2-5, reads EAGVAQSPRYKIIEKRQSVAFWCNPISGHATLYWYQQILGQGPKLLIQFQNNGVVDDSQLPKDRFSAERLKGVDSTLKIQPAKLEDSAVYLCASSLGLGGGETQYFGPGTRLLVL.

Written as DNA, the CDR3 is TGTGCCAGCAGTTACGGGACAGGGAGTAATTCACCCCTCCACTTT. Translating it yields CASSYGTGSNSPLHF. The chain recombines TRBV6-5 with TRBJ1-6; TRBD1 agrees at 9 bases. The trim removed 2 bases at V and 6 bases at J, leaving 2 bases unmatched. The germline V gene encodes CDR1 MNHEY and CDR2 SVGAGI. This CDR3 has 15 amino acids.

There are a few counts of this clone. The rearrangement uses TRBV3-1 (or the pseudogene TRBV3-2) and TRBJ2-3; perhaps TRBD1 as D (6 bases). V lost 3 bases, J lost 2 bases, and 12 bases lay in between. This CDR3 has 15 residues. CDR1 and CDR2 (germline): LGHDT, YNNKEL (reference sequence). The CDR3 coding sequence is TGTGCCAGCAGCCAGGGGGCTCTCTCCACAGATACGCAGTATTTT. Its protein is CASSQGALSTDTQYF.

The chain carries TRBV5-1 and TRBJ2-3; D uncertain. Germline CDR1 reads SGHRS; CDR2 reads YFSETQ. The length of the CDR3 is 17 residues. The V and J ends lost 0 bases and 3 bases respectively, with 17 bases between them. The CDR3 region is CASSLGFLASRTDTQYF. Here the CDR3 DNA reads TGCGCCAGCAGCTTGGGTTTCTTGGCTAGTCGGACAGATACGCAGTATTTT.

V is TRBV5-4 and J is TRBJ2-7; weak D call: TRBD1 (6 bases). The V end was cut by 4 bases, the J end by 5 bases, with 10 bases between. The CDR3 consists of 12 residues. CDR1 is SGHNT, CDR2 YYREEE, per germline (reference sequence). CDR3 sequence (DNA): TGTGCCAGCAGCGGGGACAATAACGAGCAGTACTTC. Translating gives CASSGDNNEQYF.

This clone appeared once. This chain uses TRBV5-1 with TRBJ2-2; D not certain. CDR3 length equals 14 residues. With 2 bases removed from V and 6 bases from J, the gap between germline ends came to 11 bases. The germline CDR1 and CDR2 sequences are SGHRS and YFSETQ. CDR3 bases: TGCGCCAGCAGCTTTACTGTCACGGCCGGGGAGCTGTTTTTT. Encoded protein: CASSFTVTAGELFF. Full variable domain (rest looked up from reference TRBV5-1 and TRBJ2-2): KAGVTQTPRYLIKTRGQQVTLSCSPISGHRSVSWYQQTPGQGLQFLFEYFSETQRNKGNFPGRFSGRQFSNSRSEMNVSTLELGDSALYLCASSFTVTAGELFFGEGSRLTVL.